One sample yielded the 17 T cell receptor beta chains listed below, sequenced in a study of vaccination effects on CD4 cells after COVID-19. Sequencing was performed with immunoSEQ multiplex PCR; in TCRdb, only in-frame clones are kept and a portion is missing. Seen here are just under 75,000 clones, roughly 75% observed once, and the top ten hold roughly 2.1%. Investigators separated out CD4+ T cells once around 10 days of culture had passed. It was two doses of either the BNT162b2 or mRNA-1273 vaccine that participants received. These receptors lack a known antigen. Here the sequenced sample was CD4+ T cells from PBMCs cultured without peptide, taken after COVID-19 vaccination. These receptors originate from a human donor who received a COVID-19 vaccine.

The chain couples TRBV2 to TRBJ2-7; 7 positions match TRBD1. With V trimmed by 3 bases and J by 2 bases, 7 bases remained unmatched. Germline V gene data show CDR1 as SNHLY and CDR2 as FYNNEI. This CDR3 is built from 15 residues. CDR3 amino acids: CASSEATGVPYEQYV. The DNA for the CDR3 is TGTGCCAGCAGTGAGGCAACAGGGGTCCCCTACGAGCAGTACGTC.

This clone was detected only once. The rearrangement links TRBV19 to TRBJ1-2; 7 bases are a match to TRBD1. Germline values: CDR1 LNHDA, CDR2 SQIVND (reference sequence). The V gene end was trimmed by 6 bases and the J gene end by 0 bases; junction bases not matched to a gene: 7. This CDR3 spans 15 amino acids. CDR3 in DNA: TGTGCCAGTAGACGGACAGGCCTCCCTAACTATGGCTACACCTTC. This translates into CASRRTGLPNYGYTF.

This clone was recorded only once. CDR3 sequence: CASSLGVLETQYF. In DNA form, the CDR3 reads TGCGCCAGCAGCCTAGGGGTCCTAGAGACCCAGTACTTC. The chain couples TRBV5-1 to TRBJ2-5, with a tentative D call TRBD1 (5 bases). CDR3 length equals 13 residues. V was trimmed by 4 bases and J by 4 bases, leaving 11 bases between them. CDR1 SGHRS and CDR2 YFSETQ come from the germline V gene.

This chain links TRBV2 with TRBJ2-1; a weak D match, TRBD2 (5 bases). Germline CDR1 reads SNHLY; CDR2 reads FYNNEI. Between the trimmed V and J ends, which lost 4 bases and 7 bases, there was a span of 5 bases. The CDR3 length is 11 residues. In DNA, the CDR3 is TGTGCCAGCAGTGGGGAGAATGAGCAGTTCTTC. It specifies CASSGENEQFF.

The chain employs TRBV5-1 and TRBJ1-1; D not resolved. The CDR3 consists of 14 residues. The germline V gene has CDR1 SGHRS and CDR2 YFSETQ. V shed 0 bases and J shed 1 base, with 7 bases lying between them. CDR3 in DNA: TGCGCCAGCAGCTTGGATACGGAGAACACTGAAGCTTTCTTT. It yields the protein CASSLDTENTEAFF.

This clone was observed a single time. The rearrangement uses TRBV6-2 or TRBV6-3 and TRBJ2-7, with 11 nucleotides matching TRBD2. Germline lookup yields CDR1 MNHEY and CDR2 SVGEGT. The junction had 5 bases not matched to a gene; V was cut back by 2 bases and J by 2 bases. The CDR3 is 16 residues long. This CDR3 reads CASSYTLAGGTYEQYV. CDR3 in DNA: TGTGCCAGCAGTTACACCCTAGCGGGGGGCACCTACGAGCAGTACGTC.

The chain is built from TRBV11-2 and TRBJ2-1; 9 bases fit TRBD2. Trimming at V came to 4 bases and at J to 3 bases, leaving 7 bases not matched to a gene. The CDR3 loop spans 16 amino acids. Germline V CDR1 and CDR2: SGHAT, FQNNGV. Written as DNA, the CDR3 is TGTGCCAGCAGCTCGTTAGCGGGGGCCGACTACAATGAGCAGTTCTTC. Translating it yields CASSSLAGADYNEQFF. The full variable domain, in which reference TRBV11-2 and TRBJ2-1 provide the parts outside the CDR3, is EAGVAQSPRYKIIEKRQSVAFWCNPISGHATLYWYQQILGQGPKLLIQFQNNGVVDDSQLPKDRFSAERLKGVDSTLKIQPAKLEDSAVYLCASSSLAGADYNEQFFGPGTRLTVL.

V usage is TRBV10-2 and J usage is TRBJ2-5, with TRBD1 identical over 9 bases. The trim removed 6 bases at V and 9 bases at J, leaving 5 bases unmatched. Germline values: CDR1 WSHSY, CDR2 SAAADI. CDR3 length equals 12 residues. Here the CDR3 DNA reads TGCGCCAGCAGGGACAGGGGAACCGCCCAGTACTTC. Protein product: CASRDRGTAQYF.

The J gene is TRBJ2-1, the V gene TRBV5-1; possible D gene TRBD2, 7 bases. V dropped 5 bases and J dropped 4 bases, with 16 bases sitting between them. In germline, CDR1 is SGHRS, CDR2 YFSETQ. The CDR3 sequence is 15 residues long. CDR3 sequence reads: CASSGGGSGYNEQFF. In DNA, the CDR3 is TGCGCCAGCAGTGGGGGGGGCAGCGGGTACAATGAGCAGTTCTTC.

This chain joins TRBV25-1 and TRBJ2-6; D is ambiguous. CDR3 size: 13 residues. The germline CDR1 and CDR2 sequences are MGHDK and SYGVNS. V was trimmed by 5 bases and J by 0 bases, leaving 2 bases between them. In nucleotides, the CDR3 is TGTGCCAGCAGTAACTCTGGGGCCAACGTCCTGACTTTC. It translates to CASSNSGANVLTF.

As DNA, the CDR3 is TGTGCCAGCAGACCAAGGGGGTTGGGAACAGATACGCAGTATTTT. This sequence encodes CASRPRGLGTDTQYF. The chain uses TRBV6-5 and TRBJ2-3, with TRBD1 as a possible D gene (6 bases). Germline V gene lookup returns CDR1 MNHEY and CDR2 SVGAGI. This CDR3 has 15 residues. V gave up 6 bases and J gave up 3 bases, with 16 bases separating them.

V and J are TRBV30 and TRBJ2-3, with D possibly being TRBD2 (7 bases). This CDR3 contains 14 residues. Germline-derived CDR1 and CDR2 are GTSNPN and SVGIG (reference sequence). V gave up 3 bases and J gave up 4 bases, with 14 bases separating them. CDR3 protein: CAWRKRGGADTQYF. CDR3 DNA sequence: TGTGCCTGGAGAAAGAGGGGGGGAGCAGATACGCAGTATTTT.

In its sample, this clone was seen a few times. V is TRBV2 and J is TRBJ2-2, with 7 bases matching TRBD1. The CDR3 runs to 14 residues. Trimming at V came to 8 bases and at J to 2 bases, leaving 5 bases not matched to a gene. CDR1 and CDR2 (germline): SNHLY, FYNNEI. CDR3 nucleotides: TGTGCCAGCGTCCGGGACAGCAACACCGGGGAGCTGTTTTTT. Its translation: CASVRDSNTGELFF.

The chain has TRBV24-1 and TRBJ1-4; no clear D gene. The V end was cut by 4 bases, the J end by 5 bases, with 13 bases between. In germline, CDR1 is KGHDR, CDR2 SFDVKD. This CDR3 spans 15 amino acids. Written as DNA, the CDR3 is TGTGCCACCAGTGAGGGAACTTTTCGGAATGAAAAACTGTTTTTT. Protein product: CATSEGTFRNEKLFF.

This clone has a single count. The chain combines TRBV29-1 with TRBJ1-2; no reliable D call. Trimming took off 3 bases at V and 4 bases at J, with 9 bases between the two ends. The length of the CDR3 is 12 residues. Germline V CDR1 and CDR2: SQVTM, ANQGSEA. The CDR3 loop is CSVELVAYGYTF. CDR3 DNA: TGCAGCGTTGAGCTTGTGGCCTATGGCTACACCTTC.

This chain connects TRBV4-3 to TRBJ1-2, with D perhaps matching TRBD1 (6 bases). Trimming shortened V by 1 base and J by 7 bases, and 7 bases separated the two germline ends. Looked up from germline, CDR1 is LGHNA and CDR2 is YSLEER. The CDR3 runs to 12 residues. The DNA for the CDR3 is TGCGCCAGCAGCCAAGGCAGGGGTGGCTACACCTTC. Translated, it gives CASSQGRGGYTF.

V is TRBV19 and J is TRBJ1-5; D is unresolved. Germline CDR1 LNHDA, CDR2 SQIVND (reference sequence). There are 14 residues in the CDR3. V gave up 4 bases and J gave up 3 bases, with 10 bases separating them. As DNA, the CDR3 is TGTGCCAGTAGTAAAAACACGAACAATCAGCCCCAGCATTTT. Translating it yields CASSKNTNNQPQHF.